This paragraph covers one TCR beta chain sequence. It has no known antigen specificity. No much larger clone exists at a distance of one base, and base qualities are not known. Collaborating institutions collected whole blood in K2EDTA tubes following their own protocols. For TCRbeta analysis, collaborators shipped samples in one of three forms: frozen whole blood, isolated PBMCs, or DNA extracted from either of those sample types. This entry belongs to a study of blood T cell repertoires in COVID-19 (dated by TCRdb to about 2020). Broadly, across the study: Samples covering the acute and convalescent phases of COVID-19 were provided by collaborators in the United States, Italy and Spain. The material from the prospective study consisted of cDNA or gDNA derived from T cells, B-cell-depleted T cells, or PBMCs. Deeply sampled blood TCRbeta repertoires from subjects exposed to, actively infected with, or recovered from COVID-19 were included in the dataset. The repertoires were released in a freely available public database meant as a resource for research on the immune response to SARS-CoV-2. The samples were drawn from the first 160 participants of the ongoing ImmuneRACE study and from over a thousand subjects provided by 6 global collaborators. Sample metadata almost always included a de-identified subject ID, COVID-19 status, age in years and sex. HLA class I and class II types, where available, came from metadata supplied by the sample provider rather than from assay-based typing. Study-level results and caveats: The quantity of clinical and demographic metadata differed by source and by participant and was supplied without curation.

TCRbeta CDR3 regions were amplified from genomic DNA using the immunoSEQ Assay, a bias-controlled multiplex PCR. The paper's processing steps were these. The number of nucleated cells in each sample was estimated by amplification of reference gene primers within the assay. Sequence reads were collapsed and filtered to measure the absolute abundance of every unique TCRbeta CDR3 rearrangement. Productive Simpson clonality was computed per sample as the square root of Simpson's diversity index over productive rearrangements. TCRdb re-hosts the immuneACCESS table, in-frame sequences only. Its copies lack some clones; in the studies checked, an unresolved V gene accounts for under half of them, and the cause for the rest is not known. V and J calls and clone size are given by that table; D and trimming were obtained from the DNA. The sample table lists 48,000 or so clones, more than 75% of them with a count of one. 5.9% of the sample belongs to the ten largest clones.

The CDR3 has 16 amino acids, counting the end cysteine and phenylalanine. Only the CDR3 DNA stays, 48 bases, in frame from base 1. Sequencing input: peripheral blood. The TCR sequence derives from a woman in her sixties or seventies with acute or convalescent COVID-19. The chain couples TRBV21-1 to TRBJ1-1. TRBV21-1 is annotated as a pseudogene. The base sequence is TGTGCCACCAAGCATACTCCGGGTCAAAGGAACACTGAAGCTTTCTTT. Translation gives CATKHTPGQRNTEAFF.